This T cell receptor (beta chain) is drawn from a study of molecular identifiers for immune sequencing clone quantification. About the study: Replicates split RNA from approximately 22,000 or 94,000 naive CD8 cells five ways, and the researchers sequenced four portions.

The CDR3 is 18 residues long. V lost 0 bases and J 0 bases, leaving 14 bases between the germline ends. The germline V gene encodes CDR1 LGHNA and CDR2 YNFKEQ. Previously described methods and listed TCR primers were employed for the bulk TCR libraries. From the PCR reads, TCRdb called clonotypes with MiXCR, one entry per CDR3 protein. The table has about 510,000 distinct CDR3 sequences, around a fifth seen once. This clonotype occurred a few times. Its antigen is currently unknown. The study's findings and limits: Clones carrying above 20 RNA copies accounted for over 97% of effector molecules, under 1% in naive cells. With a barcode shared among identical TCR molecules, highly expanded clone sizes could be underestimated.

This sequence joins TRBV4-2 and TRBJ1-4, with D unresolved. The receptor was derived from a human donor in good health. Some libraries in this study had Jurkat cell RNA spiked in. Sequencing was done on a sample of naive CD8+ T cells from blood, with Jurkat cell RNA spiked in. Subset in this sample: FACS-sorted CD8+CD4-CCR7+CD45RA+ naive T cells. The CDR3 reads CASSQDFGHYTTNEKLFF. The CDR3 DNA is TGTGCCAGCAGCCAAGATTTCGGTCACTATACAACTAATGAAAAACTGTTTTTT.